The rows below give T cell receptor beta chains drawn from one sample of a study of tumor-infiltrating lymphocytes in primary liver carcinoma. TCRdb reprocessed the multiplex PCR reads with MiXCR, giving one entry per CDR3 protein. The table records approximately 54,000 distinct CDR3 sequences, about 80% of them present only once. What was sequenced was liver tumor tissue from sampling region 2. Receptors were obtained from a man between 40 and 49 years old with primary liver carcinoma and hepatitis B virus infection. Each CDR3 is given with its conserved first and last residue. D genes are given only for firm matches.

d_call,cdr3_length,v_call,j_call,cdr3_aa
NA,15,TRBV25-1,TRBJ2-2,CAISEGGSDTGELFF
TRBD2,14,TRBV7-3,TRBJ2-1,CASSLAGGKNEQFF
NA,18,TRBV20-1,TRBJ2-1,CSTRMVAGATIRDYEQFF
NA,15,TRBV7-8,TRBJ2-7,CASSFDSCNSYDQYF
NA,12,TRBV4-2,TRBJ2-7,CTSSTDTYEQYF
NA,15,TRBV11-2,TRBJ2-2,CASLPSGVYTEELFF
NA,14,TRBV6-1,TRBJ1-2,CDTLMTAVDYGYTF
TRBD2,16,TRBV5-1,TRBJ2-3,CASSSRTSGPVDTQYF
NA,13,TRBV29-1,TRBJ2-4,CSVEGLDKNIQYF
NA,14,TRBV29-1,TRBJ2-5,CSVDIGGLAETQYF
NA,16,TRBV4-1,TRBJ2-1,CASSQDLSSRFNEQFF
TRBD1,14,TRBV6-1,TRBJ1-1,CASRTGGTDTEAFF
NA,17,TRBV19,TRBJ2-6,CASSAGTPSSGANVLTF
TRBD2,15,TRBV5-6,TRBJ2-1,CASSLTLAGGNEQFF
TRBD1,16,TRBV6-5,TRBJ2-3,CASSYSAQGAPDTQYF
NA,14,TRBV5-5,TRBJ1-1,CASTPTGSSPEVFF
NA,16,TRBV4-2,TRBJ2-5,CASSQGDGSGQETQYF
TRBD2,18,TRBV20-1,TRBJ2-3,CSAGASGRAMGGTDTQYF
NA,15,TRBV28,TRBJ1-1,CASSLTDSLNTEAFF
TRBD1,15,TRBV6-6,TRBJ1-5,CASSNRDRGNQPQHF
NA,11,TRBV7-3,TRBJ2-7,CASNLGHPQYF
TRBD2,12,TRBV11-2,TRBJ2-1,CAGGGVYNEQFF
NA,12,TRBV6-6,TRBJ1-1,CASSYRSTEAFF
NA,14,TRBV4-1,TRBJ1-1,CASSPWGGHTEAFF
TRBD1,14,TRBV2,TRBJ2-3,CASSRQGVEDTQYF
NA,13,TRBV30,TRBJ2-7,CAWSGTLNNEEYF
NA,14,TRBV28,TRBJ2-1,CANSLGGSYNEQFF
TRBD1,18,TRBV5-1,TRBJ2-6,CASNLQAGGYSGAKVLTF
TRBD2,15,TRBV6-1,TRBJ2-7,CASSEVASGRGKQYF